The 2 T cell receptor beta chains in this list originate from one sample, sequenced in a study of blood T cell repertoires in COVID-19 (TCRdb year 2020). To prepare the library, the immunoSEQ multiplex PCR assay was applied. TCRdb mirrors the immuneACCESS table, restricted to in-frame sequences. Some clones are absent from its copies; in checked studies, under half trace to an unresolved V gene, and the reason for the others is unknown. The sample table contains under 300,000 clones; only one count was recorded for 75% to 95% of them. The ten largest clonotypes hold approximately 1.9% of the sample. Specimen: PBMCs or T cells enriched from blood (not recorded which). The receptors were sampled from a woman aged 18-30 years who had recovered from COVID-19.

The chain combines TRBV18 with TRBJ2-7, with D tentatively TRBD2 (6 bases). The CDR3 contains 13 residues. Trimming took off 3 bases at V and 7 bases at J, with 13 bases between the two ends. Germline CDR1 KGHSH, CDR2 LQKENI. For the CDR3, the DNA is TGTGCCAGCTCACCCCACGACGGAGGGGAGCAGTACTTC. Protein product: CASSPHDGGEQYF.

Only one count was recorded for this clone. The rearrangement uses TRBV5-1 and TRBJ1-1; D gene uncertain. Germline V CDR1 and CDR2: SGHRS, YFSETQ. Between the trimmed V and J ends, which lost 2 bases and 11 bases, there was a span of 16 bases. CDR3 size: 13 residues. CDR3 sequence (DNA): TGCGCCAGCAGCTTCCAATCAACAGTAGGTGCTTTCTTT. It is translated as CASSFQSTVGAFF.